This TCR beta chain came from a study of cytomegalovirus exposure and HLA in healthy donors. Whole-study findings and limits: With further analysis later on, most CMV-associated TCR beta chains appeared HLA-restricted. For TCR beta chains, V- and J-gene trimming was later linked to a missense DCLRE1C variant.

The CDR3 consists of 17 residues. Losses at the gene ends were 4 bases for V and 2 bases for J; bases not matched to a gene: 11. CDR1 SGHRS and CDR2 YFSETQ come from the germline V gene. Note on this clone: What it binds is not known.

The primer mix had 60 Vbeta and 13 Jbeta primers. The protocol was immunoSEQ multiplex PCR, while the TCRdb copy is restricted to in-frame clones and leaves out a portion. The table shows about 200,000 clones, with 60% to 80% occurring only once. This receptor was obtained from a young man in good health and CMV-seronegative. Sequencing was carried out using PBMCs. This chain connects TRBV5-1 to TRBJ2-3, with 9 nucleotides matching TRBD1. The CDR3 sequence is CASSEPGQGRATDTQYF. The DNA of the CDR3 is TGCGCCAGCAGCGAACCGGGACAGGGTAGAGCCACAGATACGCAGTATTTT.